The TCR beta chain described here comes from a study of T cell repertoires in cytomegalovirus infection. Each CDR3 protein gets one entry after TCRdb re-called the reads with MiXCR. The profile shows 100,000 or so distinct CDR3 sequences, roughly 40% of them singletons. V lost 5 bases to trimming and J lost 0 bases; unmatched junction nucleotides: 1. The CDR3 extends over 14 amino acids. CDR1 and CDR2 (germline): SEHNR, FQNEAQ (reference sequence). A note on this clonotype: Its target is not known.

The sequence was collected from a human donor in good health (CMV status not recorded). Some clones in this sample may be carry-over from other donors' samples. The chain carries TRBV7-9 and TRBJ2-1, with TRBD2 identical over 7 bases. The sample consisted of CD8+ T cells from cultured PBMCs, taken from culture after CMV antigen stimulation. Here the CDR3 DNA reads TGTGCCAGCAGCCCTAGCGGCTCCTACAATGAGCAGTTCTTC. Protein product: CASSPSGSYNEQFF.